Described below is a single T cell receptor beta chain sequence and its context. Its antigen is currently unknown. This record comes from a study of a mutant IDH1 vaccine in newly diagnosed glioma. Study at large: Treated patients had a mean age of approximately 40 years and a sex split that was around 60% male and approximately 40% female. Patients had received radiotherapy, temozolomide, or both previously, most receiving both.

The sample's time point: week 35, safety follow-up. Alongside topical imiquimod, each dose of vaccine comprised 300 ug of mutant IDH1 20-mer peptide. Patients were given eight vaccinations, scheduled in weeks 1, 3, 5, 7, 11, 15, 19 and 23. Donors harbored newly found WHO grade 3 or 4 IDH1-mutant, ATRX-lost astrocytomas. This CDR3 has 17 amino acids. The V gene's germline CDR1 is LNHNV and CDR2 YYDKDF (reference sequence). The junction had 6 bases not matched to a gene; V was cut back by 0 bases and J by 1 base. Data came from immunoSEQ multiplex PCR; TCRdb stores just in-frame clones and leaves some out. The profile shows roughly 50,000 clones, roughly 84% of them singletons.

This rearrangement joins TRBV15 to TRBJ2-5, with 9 bases lining up with TRBD1. This specimen consisted of PBMCs, obtained from a glioma patient whose treatment included an IDH1 peptide vaccine. The receptor comes from a woman aged 18 to 35 with glioma. The CDR3 loop reads CATSREPQGAVQETQYF. The CDR3 nucleotides are TGTGCCACCAGCAGAGAACCACAGGGGGCGGTCCAAGAGACCCAGTACTTC.